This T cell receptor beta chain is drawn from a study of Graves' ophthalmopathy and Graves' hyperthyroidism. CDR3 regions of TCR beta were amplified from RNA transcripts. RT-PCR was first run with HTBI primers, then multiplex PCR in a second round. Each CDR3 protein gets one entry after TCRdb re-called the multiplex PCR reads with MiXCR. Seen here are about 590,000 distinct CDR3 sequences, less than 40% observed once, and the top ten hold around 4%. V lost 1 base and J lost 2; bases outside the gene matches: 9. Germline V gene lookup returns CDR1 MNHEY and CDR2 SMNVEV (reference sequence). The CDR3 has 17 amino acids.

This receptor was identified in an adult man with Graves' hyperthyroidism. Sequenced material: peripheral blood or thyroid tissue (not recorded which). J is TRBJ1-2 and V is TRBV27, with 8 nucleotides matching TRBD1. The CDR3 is CASSLLAPGQGNYGYTF. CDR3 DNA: TGTGCCAGCAGTTTATTGGCGCCAGGACAGGGCAACTATGGCTACACCTTC.